This TCR beta chain originates from a study of OX40 agonist ivuxolimab in advanced cancers. TCRdb's table, derived via immunoSEQ multiplex PCR, lists solely in-frame clones and lacks some. The data contain around 40,000 clones, about 85% of them seen just once; the ten biggest clones take up over 4.5%. The CDR3 loop spans 17 amino acids. The V and J ends lost 4 bases and 1 base respectively, with 19 bases between them. Germline CDR1 and CDR2: KGHSH and LQKENI. Drawing of blood for sampling happened at baseline, at cycle 4 day 1, and at cycle 7 day 1. This TCR was sampled from an adult with an advanced solid tumor such as melanoma, head and neck, liver or kidney cancer. The V and J genes are TRBV18 and TRBJ1-1, with D perhaps matching TRBD1 (5 bases). Sequences were derived from CD4+ or CD8+ T cells sorted from blood, sampled in a trial of the OX40 agonist ivuxolimab. The chain's CDR3 is CASSRSRGWGKNTEAFF. CDR3 DNA sequence: TGTGCCAGCTCACGTTCCCGGGGGTGGGGGAAGAACACTGAAGCTTTCTTT.